The 28 T cell receptor beta chains below were found in one sample sequenced in a study of cytomegalovirus exposure and HLA in healthy donors (dated by TCRdb to 2016 to 2017). Library preparation employed the immunoSEQ multiplex PCR assay. For the multiplex PCR, a mixture combining 60 forward primers for TCR Vbeta segments and 13 reverse primers for TCR Jbeta segments was used. The table was pulled from immuneACCESS by TCRdb, which kept in-frame rearrangements only. Such tables lose some clones; where checked, under half of the loss comes from unresolved V genes, and the rest has no known cause. Within this sample are 100,000 to 150,000 clones, with around 70% of them counted one time only. The ten largest clones represent 4% of the sample. The sequenced sample was PBMCs. The source of these receptors is a man aged 40-49 years in good health and CMV-seropositive.

The chain has TRBV6-1 and TRBJ1-6; D might be TRBD1 (5 bases). In germline, CDR1 is MNHNS, CDR2 SASEGT. The CDR3 runs 16 residues. With 0 bases removed from V and 4 bases from J, the gap between germline ends came to 10 bases. The CDR3 is CASSEALGGYNSPLHF. The CDR3 DNA reads TGTGCCAGCAGTGAAGCGCTCGGGGGATATAATTCACCCCTCCACTTT.

The rearrangement joins TRBV15 to TRBJ2-1; 8 bases match TRBD1. Germline V gene sequence: CDR1 LNHNV, CDR2 YYDKDF (reference sequence). There are 16 residues in the CDR3. V shed 5 bases, J shed 1 base, and the junction held 7 bases outside the gene matches. The CDR3 region has the DNA TGTGCCACCAGCGGGACAGGACAAATATCCTACAATGAGCAGTTCTTC. Translating gives CATSGTGQISYNEQFF.

This rearrangement joins TRBV19 to TRBJ1-1; D is ambiguous. Trimming took off 8 bases at V and 1 base at J, with 8 bases between the two ends. CDR1 and CDR2 from the germline V gene are LNHDA and SQIVND (reference sequence). This CDR3 is 12 amino acids long. CDR3 region: CASLRGNTEAFF. Here the CDR3 DNA reads TGTGCCAGTCTGCGAGGGAACACTGAAGCTTTCTTT.

This chain joins TRBV29-1 and TRBJ1-4, with 8 bases fitting TRBD1. With 5 bases clipped from V and 6 bases from J, the junction kept 8 bases outside the gene matches. Germline lookup yields CDR1 SQVTM and CDR2 ANQGSEA. This CDR3 comprises 14 residues. The CDR3 coding sequence is TGCAGCGTTCGTACACAGGGGGGGGATGAAAAACTGTTTTTT. Translated, it gives CSVRTQGGDEKLFF.

This clone was seen only a few times. The gene calls are TRBV27 and TRBJ2-1; TRBD2 aligns across 9 bases. Per germline, CDR1 MNHEY and CDR2 SMNVEV (reference sequence). With V trimmed by 8 bases and J by 6 bases, 5 bases remained unmatched. This CDR3 is built from 13 residues. CDR3 sequence: CASGAGGGNEQFF. The DNA for the CDR3 is TGTGCCAGCGGGGCGGGAGGGGGCAATGAGCAGTTCTTC.

The V gene is TRBV5-8, the J gene TRBJ1-1; TRBD1 matches 7 bases. CDR1 SGHTS and CDR2 YDEGEE come from the germline V gene. V trimming: 0 bases; J trimming: 3 bases; junction bases outside the gene matches: 8. The CDR3 sequence is 16 residues long. CDR3 in amino acids: CASSLGADREHTEAFF. The CDR3 DNA reads TGTGCCAGCAGCTTGGGGGCAGACAGGGAGCACACTGAAGCTTTCTTT.

This sequence joins TRBV19 and TRBJ2-7, with D possibly TRBD2 on 5 matching bases. Germline V gives CDR1 LNHDA, CDR2 SQIVND (reference sequence). V was clipped by 3 bases and J by 4 bases, with 13 bases between them. CDR3 length: 14 amino acids. As DNA, the CDR3 is TGTGCCAGTAGTATCTACAGCGGATCATACGAGCAGTACTTC. Encoded protein: CASSIYSGSYEQYF.

The chain combines TRBV4-1 with TRBJ2-1; 7 bases map to TRBD2. This CDR3 has 15 amino acids. J was trimmed by 8 bases and V by 0 bases; bases with no gene match: 7. The V gene's germline CDR1 is MGHRA and CDR2 YSYEKL. The CDR3 bases are TGCGCCAGCAGCCAAGAAAGGCGGGAGTTCGATGAGCAGTTCTTC. As protein: CASSQERREFDEQFF.

CDR3 in amino acids: CASMSSGLTGELFF. CDR3 sequence (DNA): TGTGCCAGCATGAGTAGCGGCCTCACCGGGGAGCTGTTTTTT. V gene TRBV2 combines with J gene TRBJ2-2, with D possibly TRBD2 on 6 matching bases. Germline assignment: CDR1 SNHLY and CDR2 FYNNEI. This CDR3 is 14 amino acids long. Trimming took off 7 bases at V and 4 bases at J, with 13 bases between the two ends.

The chain is built from TRBV28 and TRBJ1-5; possibly TRBD1 for D (5 bases). The CDR3 loop spans 13 amino acids. The V end lost 7 bases, the J end lost 8 bases, and 15 bases lay between the germline ends. Germline assignment: CDR1 MDHEN and CDR2 SYDVKM. The CDR3 reads CASTYSGDKPQHF. As DNA, the CDR3 is TGTGCCAGCACATACTCGGGGGATAAGCCCCAGCATTTT.

The rearrangement joins TRBV5-1 to TRBJ2-7; 11 positions match TRBD1. CDR3 length: 15 amino acids. Germline V CDR1 and CDR2: SGHRS, YFSETQ. With 4 bases clipped from V and 0 bases from J, the junction kept 3 bases outside the gene matches. CDR3 protein: CASSGDRGGSYEQYF. The DNA of the CDR3 is TGCGCCAGCAGCGGGGACAGGGGGGGCTCCTACGAGCAGTACTTC.

This clone was detected only once. CDR3 in DNA: TGTGCCAGCAGCTCGGACAGGGGATATGCAACTAATGAAAAACTGTTTTTT. Its translation is CASSSDRGYATNEKLFF. The V gene is TRBV5-8, the J gene TRBJ1-4; TRBD1 agrees at 9 bases. V trimming: 3 bases; J trimming: 0 bases; junction bases outside the gene matches: 6. This CDR3 is 17 amino acids long. The V gene's germline CDR1 is SGHTS and CDR2 YDEGEE.

The rearrangement links TRBV11-2 to TRBJ1-5, with D possibly being TRBD1 (6 bases). The CDR3 runs 15 residues. The germline gives CDR1 SGHAT, CDR2 FQNNGV. V lost 5 bases and J 1 base, leaving 12 bases between the germline ends. The CDR3 nucleotides are TGTGCCAGCAGCCCCGGGACAAAAAGCAATCAGCCCCAGCATTTT. Its protein is CASSPGTKSNQPQHF.

The V call is TRBV4-1, the J call TRBJ2-1; 7 nucleotides align to TRBD2. The junction had 10 bases not matched to a gene; V was cut back by 3 bases and J by 8 bases. CDR1 and CDR2 (germline): MGHRA, YSYEKL. This CDR3 contains 15 residues. The CDR3 region is CASSQDGLEGDEQFF. Here the CDR3 DNA reads TGCGCCAGCAGCCAGGATGGACTAGAAGGCGATGAGCAGTTCTTC.

J is TRBJ2-3 and V is TRBV29-1; TRBD2 matches 9 bases. CDR1 is SQVTM, CDR2 ANQGSEA, per germline. The CDR3 runs 14 residues. The V and J ends lost 3 bases and 4 bases, in that order; junction bases with no gene match: 5. The CDR3: CSVESREGPDTQYF. The CDR3 bases are TGCAGCGTTGAGTCGCGGGAGGGGCCAGATACGCAGTATTTT.

This chain connects TRBV5-1 to TRBJ2-7, with TRBD2 matching 11 bases. The CDR3 is 16 residues long. CDR1 is SGHRS and CDR2 is YFSETQ in the germline V gene. J was trimmed by 1 base and V by 0 bases; bases with no gene match: 3. The CDR3 DNA reads as TGCGCCAGCAGCTTGGCGGCTAGCGGGGGGTCCTACGAGCAGTACTTC. As protein: CASSLAASGGSYEQYF.

The genes are TRBV5-1 and TRBJ1-1; D is unclear. CDR1 is SGHRS, CDR2 YFSETQ, per germline. The CDR3 totals 15 residues. Trimming left V 0 bases short and J 0 bases short, with 9 bases between. CDR3 protein: CASSLAPGMNTEAFF. CDR3 coding DNA: TGCGCCAGCAGCTTGGCGCCGGGGATGAACACTGAAGCTTTCTTT.

V and J are TRBV2 and TRBJ1-4, with 9 positions matching TRBD1. CDR3 length equals 14 residues. The germline V gene encodes CDR1 SNHLY and CDR2 FYNNEI. With 8 bases clipped from V and 4 bases from J, the junction kept 5 bases outside the gene matches. CDR3 sequence reads: CASLGDRVNEKLFF. Here the CDR3 DNA reads TGTGCCAGCCTAGGGGACAGGGTTAATGAAAAACTGTTTTTT. Full variable domain (remainder filled in from reference TRBV2 and TRBJ1-4): EPEVTQTPSHQVTQMGQEVILRCVPISNHLYFYWYRQILGQKVEFLVSFYNNEISEKSEIFDDQFSVERPDGSNFTLKIRSTKLEDSAMYFCASLGDRVNEKLFFGSGTQLSVL.

V gene TRBV28 combines with J gene TRBJ2-7; 7 bases align to TRBD1. This CDR3 comprises 15 residues. Trimming at V came to 5 bases and at J to 0 bases, leaving 7 bases not matched to a gene. Germline loops: CDR1 MDHEN, CDR2 SYDVKM. The CDR3 here is CASSREGQSSYEQYF. The CDR3 bases are TGTGCCAGCAGTCGCGAGGGACAGAGCTCCTACGAGCAGTACTTC.

The chain joins TRBV29-1 to TRBJ2-1; D possibly corresponds to TRBD2 (7 bases). Germline V gene data show CDR1 as SQVTM and CDR2 as ANQGSEA. The V gene lost 2 bases and the J gene lost 7 bases, with 15 bases spanning the gap. The CDR3 extends over 14 amino acids. In DNA, the CDR3 is TGCAGCGTTGAAACGGGGAGGGGGGGGAATGAGCAGTTCTTC. Protein: CSVETGRGGNEQFF.

The chain employs TRBV15 and TRBJ1-5, with 9 nucleotides matching TRBD1. Germline loops: CDR1 LNHNV, CDR2 YYDKDF (reference sequence). Trimming removed 2 bases from V and 6 bases from J; junction bases left unmatched: 11. CDR3 length equals 17 residues. The CDR3 nucleotides read TGTGCCACCAGCAGAATATCCGGGACAGGGTTGGGTCAGCCCCAGCATTTT. It encodes CATSRISGTGLGQPQHF.

The chain uses TRBV6-5 and TRBJ2-1; D remains unclear. The V gene lost 8 bases and the J gene lost 0 bases, with 14 bases spanning the gap. The germline V gene encodes CDR1 MNHEY and CDR2 SVGAGI. This CDR3 spans 15 amino acids. Here the CDR3 DNA reads TGTGCCAGCGGCCGATCCGCTGGCTCCTACAATGAGCAGTTCTTC. It yields the protein CASGRSAGSYNEQFF.

The rearrangement uses TRBV2 and TRBJ2-1; 9 bases map to TRBD1. Trimming at V came to 5 bases and at J to 6 bases, leaving 5 bases not matched to a gene. Germline CDR1 and CDR2: SNHLY and FYNNEI. This CDR3 has 14 amino acids. The CDR3 DNA is TGTGCCAGCAGTACAGGGGGCTCCCCCAATGAGCAGTTCTTC. Protein product: CASSTGGSPNEQFF.

V gene TRBV29-1 combines with J gene TRBJ1-4, with 9 bases that match TRBD1. After removal of 1 base from V and 6 bases from J, the junction contained 6 bases not matched to a gene. Germline CDR1 SQVTM, CDR2 ANQGSEA. The CDR3 has 15 residues. DNA for the CDR3: TGCAGCGTTGAAGGCCCGGGACAGGGAGATGAAAAACTGTTTTTT. As protein: CSVEGPGQGDEKLFF.

The chain recombines TRBV7-6 with TRBJ1-1; 8 positions match TRBD1. Per germline, CDR1 SGHVS and CDR2 FNYEAQ. V gave up 2 bases and J gave up 6 bases; unmatched junction bases: 2. This CDR3 spans 13 amino acids. The CDR3 DNA sequence: TGTGCCAGCAGCTTAACGGACAGGGCTGAAGCTTTCTTT. Protein sequence: CASSLTDRAEAFF.

The chain employs TRBV5-1 and TRBJ1-4, with TRBD1 matching 8 bases. V was pared by 4 bases and J by 4 bases, with 9 bases of the junction left unmatched. The CDR3 extends over 16 amino acids. The germline V gene has CDR1 SGHRS and CDR2 YFSETQ. The chain's CDR3 is CASSQNRGEGNEKLFF. The CDR3 nucleotides are TGCGCCAGCAGCCAAAACAGGGGGGAAGGTAATGAAAAACTGTTTTTT. Filled out from reference TRBV5-1 and TRBJ1-4, the complete variable domain reads KAGVTQTPRYLIKTRGQQVTLSCSPISGHRSVSWYQQTPGQGLQFLFEYFSETQRNKGNFPGRFSGRQFSNSRSEMNVSTLELGDSALYLCASSQNRGEGNEKLFFGSGTQLSVL.

This clone has a handful of counts. The chain is built from TRBV5-1 and TRBJ1-6; 9 nucleotides align to TRBD1. CDR1 is SGHRS, CDR2 YFSETQ, per germline. The V gene end was trimmed by 4 bases and the J gene end by 7 bases; junction bases not matched to a gene: 3. CDR3 length: 14 residues. CDR3 DNA sequence: TGCGCCAGCAGCGGGGGACAGGGAAATTCACCCCTCCACTTT. It is translated as CASSGGQGNSPLHF.

The chain carries TRBV6-1 and TRBJ1-6; D ambiguous. The germline V gene encodes CDR1 MNHNS and CDR2 SASEGT. V lost 0 bases and J lost 0, with 9 bases in between. The CDR3 is 17 residues long. The CDR3 nucleotides read TGTGCCAGCAGTGAAGCGGGGAGGAGCTCCTATAATTCACCCCTCCACTTT. Protein product: CASSEAGRSSYNSPLHF.